Listed below are T cell receptor beta chains from one sample, sequenced in a study of human T cells and chemical hapten exposure. TCRdb re-analysed the RACE reads in MiXCR, keeping a single row per CDR3 protein. Of around 40,000 distinct CDR3 sequences listed, about an eighth are singletons. Sequencing used whole blood, obtained in connection with sensitization to the hapten diphenylcyclopropenone (DPC). Receptors originate from a woman aged 40 to 55 with alopecia areata. Some clones in this sample may be carry-over from other donors' samples. CDR3s leave out the opening cysteine and the closing phenylalanine or tryptophan. The order of the fields is J gene, V gene, CDR3 protein.

>TRBJ1-6|TRBV28
ARTRGSPIYNSPLH
>TRBJ2-3|TRBV28
ASSFPAGIADTQY
>TRBJ2-3|TRBV3-1
ASSTADWGTQY
>TRBJ2-1|TRBV9
ASSTQTHLNEQF
>TRBJ2-5|TRBV7-9
ASSWAETQY
>TRBJ2-1|TRBV7-2
ASSLTKANEQF
>TRBJ2-7|TRBV7-3
ASSQSGRGEQY
>TRBJ2-2|TRBV27
ASSFQGAANTGELF
>TRBJ2-1|TRBV4-1
ASSQGSGREQF
>TRBJ1-4|TRBV12-3/TRBV12-4
ASSPTGGNEKLF
>TRBJ1-1|TRBV18
ASSLDRGWGTEAF
>TRBJ1-1|TRBV10-3
ATNLGRPSGNTEAF
>TRBJ2-5|TRBV28
ASSESRTGPQETQY
>TRBJ1-5|TRBV12-3/TRBV12-4
ASSLGQPQH
>TRBJ1-1|TRBV5-1
ASSLEGETTEAF
>TRBJ2-2|TRBV18
ASSPKLANTGELF
>TRBJ1-2|TRBV5-6
ASSPGTLFRSYT
>TRBJ2-4|TRBV7-9
ASSLGGSRNIQY
>TRBJ2-2|TRBV29-1
SGGRNTGELF
>TRBJ2-7|TRBV29-1
SAGVAGAGGEQY
>TRBJ2-3|TRBV3-1
ASSIRRAGDLDTQY
>TRBJ2-7|TRBV7-6
ASSHGGGNEQY
>TRBJ2-3|TRBV7-9
ASSLEAATDTQY
>TRBJ2-5|TRBV24-1
ATSDSSGGRGETQY
>TRBJ1-1|TRBV5-1
ASSPGAKNTEAF
>TRBJ2-1|TRBV6-2/TRBV6-3
ASSPGQKSRQF
>TRBJ2-1|TRBV10-3
AISEQGSRNEQF
>TRBJ1-2|TRBV30
AWDSYYGYT
>TRBJ1-5|TRBV5-1
ASSLRDREKPQH
>TRBJ2-3|TRBV28
ASSFISPDTQY
>TRBJ2-7|TRBV29-1
SVGQLVEQY
>TRBJ2-7|TRBV28
ASSSAGTGVYEQY
>TRBJ2-7|TRBV28
ASSPSGQVYEQY